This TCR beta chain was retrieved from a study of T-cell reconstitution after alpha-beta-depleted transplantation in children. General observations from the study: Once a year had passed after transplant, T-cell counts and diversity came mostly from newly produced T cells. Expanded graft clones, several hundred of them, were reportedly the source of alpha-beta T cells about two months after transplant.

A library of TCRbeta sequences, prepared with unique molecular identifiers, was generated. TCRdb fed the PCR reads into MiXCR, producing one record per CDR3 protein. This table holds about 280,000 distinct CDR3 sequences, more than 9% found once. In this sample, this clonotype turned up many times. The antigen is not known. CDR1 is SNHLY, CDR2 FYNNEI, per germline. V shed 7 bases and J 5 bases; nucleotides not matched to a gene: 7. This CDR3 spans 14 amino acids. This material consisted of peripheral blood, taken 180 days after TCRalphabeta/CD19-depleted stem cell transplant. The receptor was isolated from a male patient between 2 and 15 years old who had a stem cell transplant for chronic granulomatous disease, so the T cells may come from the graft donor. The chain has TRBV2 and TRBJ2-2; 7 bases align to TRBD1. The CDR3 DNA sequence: TGTGCCAGCAAACGACAGGGAATAACCGGGGAGCTGTTTTTT. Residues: CASKRQGITGELFF.